The 10 T cell receptor beta chains below come from one sample, sequenced in a study of blood T cells in healthy people across ages. PCR was performed a second time for about 7 to 12 cycles using a sample-barcoded 5' primer and a J-beta primer mix. Each CDR3 protein is one row after TCRdb ran MiXCR on the 5' RACE reads. The repertoire holds about 1.6 million distinct CDR3 sequences, with about 31% as singletons. The sequenced sample consisted of blood. The receptors derive from a woman in her 30s in good health.

The chain combines TRBV4-1 with TRBJ2-5; TRBD1 or TRBD2 may be the D gene (5 bases each). Germline V gene sequence: CDR1 MGHRA, CDR2 YSYEKL. The CDR3 loop spans 17 amino acids. Trimming shortened V by 0 bases and J by 5 bases, and 19 bases separated the two germline ends. CDR3 sequence (DNA): TGCGCCAGCAGCCAAGATCCTCCAGGGACCCCCAGGGAGACCCAGTACTTC. Translated: CASSQDPPGTPRETQYF.

As for this clonotype: A much larger clone lies one base from this, so it may be a read error. The chain carries TRBV4-1 and TRBJ2-1; maybe TRBD2 (5 bases). The V end lost 4 bases, the J end lost 5 bases, and 12 bases lay between the germline ends. The CDR3 extends over 14 amino acids. Germline assignment: CDR1 MGHRA and CDR2 YSYEKL. For the CDR3, the DNA is TGCGCCAGCAGCCCTGGACTCCAAGACAATGAGCAGTTCTTC. This encodes CASSPGLQDNEQFF.

In this sample, this clonotype turned up a few times. The rearrangement uses TRBV3-1 and TRBJ1-2; D is undetermined. CDR1 and CDR2 from the germline V gene are LGHDT and YNNKEL (reference sequence). Trimming pared 0 bases from V and 0 bases from J, leaving 14 bases between. The CDR3 has 17 amino acids. The CDR3 here is CASSQDLRPITNYGYTF. The CDR3, as DNA: TGTGCCAGCAGCCAAGATCTGAGACCTATTACTAACTATGGCTACACCTTC.

This clonotype was counted ten times or more. The gene calls are TRBV9 and TRBJ1-2, with D possibly being TRBD1 (5 bases). The CDR3 has 13 amino acids. Germline values: CDR1 SGDLS, CDR2 YYNGEE. V lost 4 bases and J 3 bases, leaving 10 bases between the germline ends. CDR3 loop: CASSPGGDYGYTF. CDR3 nucleotides: TGTGCCAGCAGCCCCGGGGGGGACTATGGCTACACCTTC.

The sample holds many counts of this clonotype. This sequence joins TRBV29-1 and TRBJ2-3; 7 bases are a match to TRBD1. Germline V gives CDR1 SQVTM, CDR2 ANQGSEA. The length of the CDR3 is 13 residues. V shed 3 bases and J 5 bases; nucleotides not matched to a gene: 5. The chain's CDR3 is CSVDSQGEDTQYF. CDR3 nucleotide sequence: TGCAGCGTTGATAGTCAGGGGGAAGATACGCAGTATTTT.

Here the CDR3 DNA reads TGTGCCAGCAGCCAAGAACGTTTGCTAGCCAAAAACATTCAGTACTTC. Translating gives CASSQERLLAKNIQYF. The chain couples TRBV3-1 to TRBJ2-4; no clear D. V shed 0 bases and J shed 0 bases, with 9 bases lying between them. The CDR3 spans 16 residues. Looked up from germline, CDR1 is LGHDT and CDR2 is YNNKEL (reference sequence).

This clonotype was observed many times. V and J are TRBV20-1 and TRBJ2-5, with 7 bases that match TRBD1. CDR1 DFQATT and CDR2 SNEGSKA come from the germline V gene (reference sequence). V shed 6 bases, J shed 2 bases, and the junction held 3 bases outside the gene matches. This CDR3 is 12 amino acids long. The CDR3 sequence is CSARQGQETQYF. The CDR3 DNA sequence: TGCAGTGCCCGACAGGGTCAAGAGACCCAGTACTTC.

The J gene is TRBJ2-6, the V gene TRBV10-3; perhaps TRBD1 as D (5 bases). The length of the CDR3 is 17 residues. The V end was cut by 6 bases, the J end by 2 bases, with 17 bases between. Looked up from germline, CDR1 is ENHRY and CDR2 is SYGVKD. The CDR3 sequence: CAISPTVTEPGANVLTF. In nucleotides, the CDR3 is TGTGCCATCAGCCCCACGGTGACAGAGCCTGGGGCCAACGTCCTGACTTTC.

This chain joins TRBV28 and TRBJ2-7, with D unresolved. Between the trimmed V and J ends, which lost 6 bases and 2 bases, there was a span of 17 bases. Germline V CDR1 and CDR2: MDHEN, SYDVKM. The CDR3 extends over 15 amino acids. DNA of the CDR3: TGTGCCAGCAGGCTGGCGTCCCAATTCCCCTACGAGCAGTACTTC. It encodes CASRLASQFPYEQYF.

In this sample, this clonotype turned up a few times. This rearrangement joins TRBV27 to TRBJ2-1; 10 positions agree with TRBD2. V trimming: 3 bases; J trimming: 10 bases; junction bases outside the gene matches: 9. This CDR3 contains 15 residues. Germline V gene data show CDR1 as MNHEY and CDR2 as SMNVEV (reference sequence). The CDR3 protein is CASSFTSSGSREQFF. CDR3 bases: TGTGCCAGCAGTTTTACCTCTAGCGGGAGCCGGGAGCAGTTCTTC.